This T cell receptor beta chain appears in the sequencing data of a study of human T cells and chemical hapten exposure. Study-wide context: Upper-back patch tests with 0.01% DPC were read at 6 days.

As handled by the study authors: Samples contained a median of approximately 100,000 TCRs, with a range of roughly 20,000 to 700,000. One entry per CDR3 protein, called by TCRdb with MiXCR from the RACE reads. Here the V and J calls rest on TCRdb's processing, not on the authors' analysis. The table shows around 130,000 distinct CDR3 sequences, with approximately 12% occurring only once. Trimming took 1 base from V and 7 from J; bases not matched to a gene: 5. CDR3 size: 17 residues. Germline loops: CDR1 SGHAT, CDR2 FQNNGV. The time point was: patch test 2, 6 weeks after DPC sensitization. The treatment denotes: therapeutic diphenylcyclopropenone sensitization with weekly scalp DPC.

V usage is TRBV11-2 and J usage is TRBJ2-1; 15 bases are shared with TRBD2. The source was whole blood, collected in connection with sensitization to the hapten diphenylcyclopropenone (DPC). This clonotype was sampled from a woman aged 50 to 60 with alopecia areata. Some clones in this sample may be carry-over from other donors' samples. CDR3 nucleotides: TGTGCCAGCAGCTTAGGGACTAGCGGGAGGGCAAGGAATGAGCAGTTCTTC. Amino acid sequence: CASSLGTSGRARNEQFF. Together with reference TRBV11-2 and TRBJ2-1, the CDR3 gives the full variable domain: EAGVAQSPRYKIIEKRQSVAFWCNPISGHATLYWYQQILGQGPKLLIQFQNNGVVDDSQLPKDRFSAERLKGVDSTLKIQPAKLEDSAVYLCASSLGTSGRARNEQFFGPGTRLTVL.